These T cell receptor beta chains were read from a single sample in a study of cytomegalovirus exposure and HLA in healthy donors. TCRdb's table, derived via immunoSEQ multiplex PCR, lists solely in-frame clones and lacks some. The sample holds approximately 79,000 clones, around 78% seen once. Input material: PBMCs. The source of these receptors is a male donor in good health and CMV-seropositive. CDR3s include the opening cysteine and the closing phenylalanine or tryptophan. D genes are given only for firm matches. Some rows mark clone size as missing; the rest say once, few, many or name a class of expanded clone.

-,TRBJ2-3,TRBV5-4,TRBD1,TGTGCCAGCAGCGCACCGGGACAGGGTTTAGATACGCAGTATTTT,CASSAPGQGLDTQYF
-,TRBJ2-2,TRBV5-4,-,TGTGCCAGCACCTCAAACCGCGGTCCCGGGGAGCTGTTTTTT,CASTSNRGPGELFF
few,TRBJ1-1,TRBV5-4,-,TGTGCCAGCAGCTTGGCCACAGTCATGAACACTGAAGCTTTCTTT,CASSLATVMNTEAFF
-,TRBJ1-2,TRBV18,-,TGTGCCAGCTCACCAGGGACTTCTTCATACTATGGCTACACCTTC,CASSPGTSSYYGYTF
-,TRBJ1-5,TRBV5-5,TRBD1,TGTGCCAGCAGCTCCGGGACAGTCCGAGGAGGCAATCAGCCCCAGCATTTT,CASSSGTVRGGNQPQHF
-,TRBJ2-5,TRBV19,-,TGTGCCAGTAGTATGGCACTAACCAAAGAGACCCAGTACTTC,CASSMALTKETQYF
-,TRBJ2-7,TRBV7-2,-,TGTGCCAGCAGCTTAGAACCCGGTTCCTACGAGCAGTACTTC,CASSLEPGSYEQYF
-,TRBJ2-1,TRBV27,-,TGTGCCAGCAGTTTCGACAGGAATGAGCAGTTCTTC,CASSFDRNEQFF
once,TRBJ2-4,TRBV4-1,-,TGCGCCAGCAGCCTAAACCCCGGGGGGCTAGCCAAAAACATTCAGTACTTC,CASSLNPGGLAKNIQYF
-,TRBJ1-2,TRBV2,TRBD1,TGTGCCAGCAGTCCCGGACAGGGGTATGGCTACACCTTC,CASSPGQGYGYTF
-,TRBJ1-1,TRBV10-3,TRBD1,TGTGCCACCGAGGACAGGGGTGGAACTGAAGCTTTCTTT,CATEDRGGTEAFF
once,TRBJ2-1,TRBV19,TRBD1,TGTGCCAGTAGTATGATCGAGACAGGGCTCTACAATGAGCAGTTCTTC,CASSMIETGLYNEQFF
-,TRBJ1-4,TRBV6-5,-,TGTGCCAGCAGTCGATCCCGGGAGGGGGAAAAACTGTTTTTT,CASSRSREGEKLFF
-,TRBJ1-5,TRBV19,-,TGTGCCAGTAGTATTTCTCAGCTTCGGAGCGATCAGCCCCAGCATTTT,CASSISQLRSDQPQHF
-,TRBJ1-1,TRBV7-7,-,TGTGCTAGCAGCTTATTCCAGGACACTGAAGCTTTCTTT,CASSLFQDTEAFF
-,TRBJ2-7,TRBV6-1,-,TGTGCCAGCAGCTCAGTTGCGGGGTGCGAGCAGTACTTC,CASSSVAGCEQYF
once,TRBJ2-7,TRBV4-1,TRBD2,TGCGCCAGCAGCCACTTGGGGGGGGAAGACGAGCAGTACTTC,CASSHLGGEDEQYF
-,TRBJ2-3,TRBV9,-,TGTGCCAGCAGCGTGGAACAGGCCACAGATACGCAGTATTTT,CASSVEQATDTQYF
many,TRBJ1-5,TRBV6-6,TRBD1,TGTGCCAGCAGAAGCAGGGGGCAAGGGAGCAATCAGCCCCAGCATTTT,CASRSRGQGSNQPQHF
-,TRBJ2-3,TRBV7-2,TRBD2,TGTGCCAGCAGCTCAAAGACTAGCGGGGGTGGAGCAGATACGCAGTATTTT,CASSSKTSGGGADTQYF
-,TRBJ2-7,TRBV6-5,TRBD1,TGTGCCAGCAGTTACGGGACAGGGGGCTCCAAGCAGTACTTC,CASSYGTGGSKQYF
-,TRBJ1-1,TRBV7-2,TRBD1,TGTGCCAGCAGCTTAGATAGGGACAGGGGGCTGACTGAAGCTTTCTTT,CASSLDRDRGLTEAFF
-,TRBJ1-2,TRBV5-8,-,TGTGCCAGCAGCCAGACAGGCTTCGGGTATTCGCCCTATGGCTACACCTTC,CASSQTGFGYSPYGYTF
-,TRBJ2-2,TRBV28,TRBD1,TGTGCCAGCAGTTTAAGGGAACAGGGGTGGACCGGGGAGCTGTTTTTT,CASSLREQGWTGELFF
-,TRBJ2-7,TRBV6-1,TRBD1,TGTGCCAGCAGTTCCCCGGGACAGGGGGACTACGAGCAGTACTTC,CASSSPGQGDYEQYF
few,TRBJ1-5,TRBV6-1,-,TGTGCCAGCGATACGGGGGTTAATCAGCCCCAGCATTTT,CASDTGVNQPQHF
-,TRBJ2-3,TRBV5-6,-,TGTGCCAGCAGACAGCCCCCCATCGGACAGCCGAACACAGATACGCAGTATTTT,CASRQPPIGQPNTDTQYF
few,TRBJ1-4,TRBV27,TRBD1,TGTGCCAGCAGTTCCCTCGGGACAGGGGGTGAAAAACTGTTTTTT,CASSSLGTGGEKLFF
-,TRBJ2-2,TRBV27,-,TGTGCCAGCAGTTTACGGGGCACCGGGGAGCTGTTTTTT,CASSLRGTGELFF
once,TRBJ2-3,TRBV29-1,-,TGCAGCGTCCTTACAGATACGCAGTATTTT,CSVLTDTQYF
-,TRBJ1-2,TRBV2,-,TGTGCCAGCAGTGGGCGGGCCTATGGCTACACCTTC,CASSGRAYGYTF
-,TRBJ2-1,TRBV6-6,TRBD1,TGTGCCAGCAGTGTAACAGGGGCTGGGCAGTTCTTC,CASSVTGAGQFF
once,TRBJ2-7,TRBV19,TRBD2,TGTGCCAGTAGTAGGGCCGGGACTAGCGGCTCCTACGAGCAGTACTTC,CASSRAGTSGSYEQYF
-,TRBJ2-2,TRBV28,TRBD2,TGTGCCAGCGGAACCCTGAGCGGGGTCACCGGGGAGCTGTTTTTT,CASGTLSGVTGELFF
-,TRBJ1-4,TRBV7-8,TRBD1,TGTGCCAGCAGCCACCAACGGACAGGGTGGGGAACCCGTGAAAAACTGTTTTTT,CASSHQRTGWGTREKLFF
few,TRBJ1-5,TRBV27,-,TGTGCCAGCAGTTTATTGGCTGGCAATCAGCCCCAGCATTTT,CASSLLAGNQPQHF
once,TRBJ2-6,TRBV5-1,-,TGCGCCAGCAGCCCTACAGAGAACAACGTCCTGACTTTC,CASSPTENNVLTF
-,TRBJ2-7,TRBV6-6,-,TGTGCCAGCAGTACATACCAAGAGCGTGAGCAGTACTTC,CASSTYQEREQYF
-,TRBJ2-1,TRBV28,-,TGTGCCAGCTCCTGGGACACCTACAATGAGCAGTTCTTC,CASSWDTYNEQFF
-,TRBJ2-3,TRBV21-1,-,TGTGCCAGCAGTCCGGAGGAGGGTGCAGATACGCAGTATTTT,CASSPEEGADTQYF
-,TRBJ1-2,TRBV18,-,TGTGCCAGCTCACCGAATCAGGTCTCTAACTATGGCTACACCTTC,CASSPNQVSNYGYTF
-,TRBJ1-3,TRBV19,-,TGTGCCAGTGGGAGAGTGGAGAGCTCTGGAAACACCATATATTTT,CASGRVESSGNTIYF
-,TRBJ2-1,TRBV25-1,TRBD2,TGTGCCAGCAGTGCGACTAGCGGGAGCGTTTCGTACAATGAGCAGTTCTTC,CASSATSGSVSYNEQFF
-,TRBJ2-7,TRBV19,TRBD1,TGTGCCAGTAGTATGGGACAGTCCCCCGACGAGCAGTACTTC,CASSMGQSPDEQYF
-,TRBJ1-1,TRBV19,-,TGTGCCAGTAGTATCGACTGGAACACTGAAGCTTTCTTT,CASSIDWNTEAFF
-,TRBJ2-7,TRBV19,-,TGTGCCAGTACCCTAAGTTTTAGCTCCTACGAGCAGTACTTC,CASTLSFSSYEQYF
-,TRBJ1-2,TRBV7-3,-,TGTGCCAGCAGCTTCACAGGGAATAGTGGCTACACCTTC,CASSFTGNSGYTF
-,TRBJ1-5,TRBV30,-,TGTGCCTGGAGTATGGGAGGCCAGCCCCAGCATTTT,CAWSMGGQPQHF
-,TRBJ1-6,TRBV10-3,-,TGTGCCATCAGTGAGTCGTTCGGGAATTCACCCCTCCACTTT,CAISESFGNSPLHF
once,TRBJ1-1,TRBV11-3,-,TGTGCCAGCAGCTTAACAGGTGGGAACACTGAAGCTTTCTTT,CASSLTGGNTEAFF
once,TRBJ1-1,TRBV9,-,TGTGCCAGCAGCGTAGCTCCGGGGGGCCCCGCTGAAGCTTTCTTT,CASSVAPGGPAEAFF
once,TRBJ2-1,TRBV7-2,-,TGTGCCAGCAGCTTATTTGCGGCAGCTCCAGACAATGAGCAGTTCTTC,CASSLFAAAPDNEQFF
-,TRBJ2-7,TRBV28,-,TGTGCCAGCAGCCCTCCCACGGGAGTGTTCTACGAGCAGTACTTC,CASSPPTGVFYEQYF
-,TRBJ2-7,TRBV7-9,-,TGTGCCAGCAGCTTAGACATCTACGAGCAGTACTTC,CASSLDIYEQYF
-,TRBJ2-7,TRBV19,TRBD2,TGTGCCAGTAGCCCGGGACTACAGTACGAGCAGTACTTC,CASSPGLQYEQYF